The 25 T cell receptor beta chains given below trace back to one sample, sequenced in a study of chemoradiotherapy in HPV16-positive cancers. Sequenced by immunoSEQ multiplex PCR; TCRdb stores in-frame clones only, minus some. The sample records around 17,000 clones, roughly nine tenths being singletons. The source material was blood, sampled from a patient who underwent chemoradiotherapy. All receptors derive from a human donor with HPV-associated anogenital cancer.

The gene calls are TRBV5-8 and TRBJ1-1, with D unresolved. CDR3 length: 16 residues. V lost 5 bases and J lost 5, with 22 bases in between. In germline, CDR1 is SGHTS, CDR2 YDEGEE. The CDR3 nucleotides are TGTGCCAGCAGTTTCACGACCTCTTTCGGAAGGACTGAAGCTTTCTTT. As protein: CASSFTTSFGRTEAFF.

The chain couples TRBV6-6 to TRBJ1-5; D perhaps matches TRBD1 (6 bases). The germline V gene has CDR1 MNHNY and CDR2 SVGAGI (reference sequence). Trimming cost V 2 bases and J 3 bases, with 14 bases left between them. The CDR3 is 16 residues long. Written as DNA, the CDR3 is TGTGCCAGCAGTTACGGGGGCGGACAGTCCAATCAGCCCCAGCATTTT. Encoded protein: CASSYGGGQSNQPQHF.

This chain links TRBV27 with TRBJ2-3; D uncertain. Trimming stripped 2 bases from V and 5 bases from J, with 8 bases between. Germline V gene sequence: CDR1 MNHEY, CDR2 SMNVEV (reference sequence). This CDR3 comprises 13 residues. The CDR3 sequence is CASSLVGLDTQYF. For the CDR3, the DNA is TGTGCCAGCAGTTTAGTAGGATTAGATACGCAGTATTTT.

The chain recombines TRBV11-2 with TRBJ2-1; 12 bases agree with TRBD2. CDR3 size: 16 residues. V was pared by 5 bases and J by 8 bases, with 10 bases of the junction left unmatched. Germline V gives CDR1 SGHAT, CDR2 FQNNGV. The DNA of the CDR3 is TGTGCCAGCAGCGGGCGGACTAGCGGGAAGGGGGATGAGCAGTTCTTC. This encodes CASSGRTSGKGDEQFF.

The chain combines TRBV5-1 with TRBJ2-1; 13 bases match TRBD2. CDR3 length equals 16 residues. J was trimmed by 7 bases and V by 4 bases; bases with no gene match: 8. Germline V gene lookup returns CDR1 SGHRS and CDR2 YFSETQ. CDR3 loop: CASSTGLAGVRNEQFF. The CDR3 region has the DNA TGCGCCAGCAGCACCGGACTAGCGGGAGTAAGAAATGAGCAGTTCTTC. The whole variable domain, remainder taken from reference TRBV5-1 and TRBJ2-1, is KAGVTQTPRYLIKTRGQQVTLSCSPISGHRSVSWYQQTPGQGLQFLFEYFSETQRNKGNFPGRFSGRQFSNSRSEMNVSTLELGDSALYLCASSTGLAGVRNEQFFGPGTRLTVL.

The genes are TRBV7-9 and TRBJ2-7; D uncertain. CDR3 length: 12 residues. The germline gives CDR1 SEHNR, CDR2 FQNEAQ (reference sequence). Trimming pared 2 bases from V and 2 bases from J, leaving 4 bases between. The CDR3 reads CASSLQAYEQYF. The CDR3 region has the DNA TGTGCCAGCAGCTTACAGGCCTACGAGCAGTACTTC.

The CDR3 DNA sequence: TGTGCCAGCAGGGACTATAACTATGGCTACACCTTC. It encodes CASRDYNYGYTF. This rearrangement joins TRBV28 to TRBJ1-2; D unresolved. CDR3 length: 12 amino acids. V lost 6 bases and J lost 1, with 6 bases in between. Germline values: CDR1 MDHEN, CDR2 SYDVKM.

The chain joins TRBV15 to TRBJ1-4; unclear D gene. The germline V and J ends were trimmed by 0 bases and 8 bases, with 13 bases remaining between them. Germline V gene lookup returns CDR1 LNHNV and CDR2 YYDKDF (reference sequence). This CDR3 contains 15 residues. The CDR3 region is CATSRDGGPQEKLFF. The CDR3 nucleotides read TGTGCCACCAGCAGAGATGGCGGCCCGCAAGAAAAACTGTTTTTT.

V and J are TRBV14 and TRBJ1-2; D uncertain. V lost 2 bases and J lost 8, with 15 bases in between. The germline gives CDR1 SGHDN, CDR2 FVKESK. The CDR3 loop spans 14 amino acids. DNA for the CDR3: TGTGCCAGCAGCCAAATATCGGGGATGTCGGGCTACACCTTC. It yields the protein CASSQISGMSGYTF.

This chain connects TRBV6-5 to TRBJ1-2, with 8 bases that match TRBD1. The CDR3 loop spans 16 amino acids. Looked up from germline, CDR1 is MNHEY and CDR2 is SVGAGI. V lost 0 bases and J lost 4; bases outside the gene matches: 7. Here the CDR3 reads CASSYSGQDGSYGYTF. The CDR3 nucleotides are TGTGCCAGCAGTTACTCGGGACAGGATGGTTCCTATGGCTACACCTTC.

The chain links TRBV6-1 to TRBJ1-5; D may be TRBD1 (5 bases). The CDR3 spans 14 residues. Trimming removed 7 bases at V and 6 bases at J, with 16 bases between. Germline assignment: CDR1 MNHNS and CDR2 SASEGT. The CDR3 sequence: CASNWATGAQPQHF. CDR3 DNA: TGTGCCAGCAATTGGGCCACCGGGGCTCAGCCCCAGCATTTT.

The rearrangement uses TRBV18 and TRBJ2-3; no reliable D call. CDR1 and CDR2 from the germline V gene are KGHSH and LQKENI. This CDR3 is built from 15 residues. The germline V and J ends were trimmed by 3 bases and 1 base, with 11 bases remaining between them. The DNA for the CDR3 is TGTGCCAGCTCACCTAATCAGCGCCGCACAGATACGCAGTATTTT. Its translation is CASSPNQRRTDTQYF.

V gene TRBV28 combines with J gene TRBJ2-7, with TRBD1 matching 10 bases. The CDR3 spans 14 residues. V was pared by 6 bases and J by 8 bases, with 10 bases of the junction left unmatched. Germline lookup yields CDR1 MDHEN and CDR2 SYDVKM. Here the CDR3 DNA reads TGTGCCAGCAGCCGCGGACAGGGGGGTTGGAAGCAGTACTTC. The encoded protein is CASSRGQGGWKQYF.

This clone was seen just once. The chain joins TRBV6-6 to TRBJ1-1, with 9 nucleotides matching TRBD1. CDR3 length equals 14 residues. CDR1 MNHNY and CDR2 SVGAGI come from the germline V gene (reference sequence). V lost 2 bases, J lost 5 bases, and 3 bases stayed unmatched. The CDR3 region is CASSYEDRGTEAFF. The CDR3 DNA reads TGTGCCAGCAGTTACGAGGACAGGGGTACTGAAGCTTTCTTT.

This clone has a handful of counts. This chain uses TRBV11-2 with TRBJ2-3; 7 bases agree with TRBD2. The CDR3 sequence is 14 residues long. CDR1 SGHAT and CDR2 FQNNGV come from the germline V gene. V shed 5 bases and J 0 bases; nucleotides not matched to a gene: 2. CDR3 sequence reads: CASSRDYSTDTQYF. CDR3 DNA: TGTGCCAGCAGCAGGGACTATAGCACAGATACGCAGTATTTT. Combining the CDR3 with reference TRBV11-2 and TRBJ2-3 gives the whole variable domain EAGVAQSPRYKIIEKRQSVAFWCNPISGHATLYWYQQILGQGPKLLIQFQNNGVVDDSQLPKDRFSAERLKGVDSTLKIQPAKLEDSAVYLCASSRDYSTDTQYFGPGTRLTVL.

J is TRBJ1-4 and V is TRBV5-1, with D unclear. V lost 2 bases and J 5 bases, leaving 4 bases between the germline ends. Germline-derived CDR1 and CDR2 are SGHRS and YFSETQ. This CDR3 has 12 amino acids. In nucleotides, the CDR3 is TGCGCCAGCAGCTTTTCAAATGAAAAACTGTTTTTT. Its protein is CASSFSNEKLFF.

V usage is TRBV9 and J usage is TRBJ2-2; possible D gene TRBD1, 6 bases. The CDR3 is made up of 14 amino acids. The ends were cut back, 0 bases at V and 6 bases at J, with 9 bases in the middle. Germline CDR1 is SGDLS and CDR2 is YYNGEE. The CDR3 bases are TGTGCCAGCAGCGTAGCCCAGGGGTCCGGGGAGCTGTTTTTT. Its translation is CASSVAQGSGELFF.

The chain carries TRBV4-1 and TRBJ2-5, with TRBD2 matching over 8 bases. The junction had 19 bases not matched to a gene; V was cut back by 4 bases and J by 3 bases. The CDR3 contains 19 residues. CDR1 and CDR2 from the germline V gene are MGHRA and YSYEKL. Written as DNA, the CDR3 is TGCGCCAGCAGCCCCTCGGGGGGGCTTGACCAACGGGGTGAAGAGACCCAGTACTTC. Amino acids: CASSPSGGLDQRGEETQYF.

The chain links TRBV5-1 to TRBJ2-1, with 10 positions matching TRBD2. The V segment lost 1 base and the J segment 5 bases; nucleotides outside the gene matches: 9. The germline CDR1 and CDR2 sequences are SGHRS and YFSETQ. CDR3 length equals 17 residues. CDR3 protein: CASSLSASGSSNNEQFF. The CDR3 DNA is TGCGCCAGCAGCTTGTCGGCTAGCGGGAGTAGCAACAATGAGCAGTTCTTC.

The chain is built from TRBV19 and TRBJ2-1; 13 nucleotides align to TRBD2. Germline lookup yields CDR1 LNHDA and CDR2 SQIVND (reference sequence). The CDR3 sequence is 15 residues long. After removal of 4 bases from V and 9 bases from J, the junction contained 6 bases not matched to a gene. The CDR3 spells CASSTTSGGATEQFF. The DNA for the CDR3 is TGTGCCAGTAGTACAACTAGCGGGGGGGCCACTGAGCAGTTCTTC.

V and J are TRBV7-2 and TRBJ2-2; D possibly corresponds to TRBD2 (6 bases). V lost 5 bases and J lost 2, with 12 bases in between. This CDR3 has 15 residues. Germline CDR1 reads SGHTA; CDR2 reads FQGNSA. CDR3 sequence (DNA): TGTGCCAGCAGCACCTCCGGGACTAACACCGGGGAGCTGTTTTTT. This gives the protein CASSTSGTNTGELFF.

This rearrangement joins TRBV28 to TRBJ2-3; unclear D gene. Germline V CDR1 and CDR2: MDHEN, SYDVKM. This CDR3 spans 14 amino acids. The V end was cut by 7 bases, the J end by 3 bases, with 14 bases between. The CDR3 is CASTSSGKTDTQYF. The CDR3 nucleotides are TGTGCCAGCACGTCGTCCGGTAAAACAGATACGCAGTATTTT. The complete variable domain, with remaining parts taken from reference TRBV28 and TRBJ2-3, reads DVKVTQSSRYLVKRTGEKVFLECVQDMDHENMFWYRQDPGLGLRLIYFSYDVKMKEKGDIPEGYSVSREKKERFSLILESASTNQTSMYLCASTSSGKTDTQYFGPGTRLTVL.

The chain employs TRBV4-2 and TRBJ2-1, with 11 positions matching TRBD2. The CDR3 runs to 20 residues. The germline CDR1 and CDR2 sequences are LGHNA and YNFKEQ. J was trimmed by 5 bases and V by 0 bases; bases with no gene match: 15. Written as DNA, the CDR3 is TGTGCCAGCAGCCAAGATAGACTCTTTAGCGGGAGGGTAGGGGACAATGAGCAGTTCTTC. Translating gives CASSQDRLFSGRVGDNEQFF.

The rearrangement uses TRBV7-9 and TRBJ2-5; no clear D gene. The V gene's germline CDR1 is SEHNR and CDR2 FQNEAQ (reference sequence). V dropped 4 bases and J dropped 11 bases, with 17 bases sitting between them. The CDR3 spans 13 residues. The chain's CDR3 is CASSWAQVGEQYF. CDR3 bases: TGTGCCAGCAGCTGGGCTCAGGTGGGTGAGCAGTACTTC.

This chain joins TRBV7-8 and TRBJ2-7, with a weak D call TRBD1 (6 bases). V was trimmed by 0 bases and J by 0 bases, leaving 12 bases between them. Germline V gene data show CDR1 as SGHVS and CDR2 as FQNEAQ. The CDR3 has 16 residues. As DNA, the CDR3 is TGTGCCAGCAGCTTAGCGAACCAGGGGCGCTCCTACGAGCAGTACTTC. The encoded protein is CASSLANQGRSYEQYF.